This is a list of T cell receptor beta chains from one sample in a study of shared clonotypes between healthy human individuals. Sequenced by immunoSEQ multiplex PCR; TCRdb stores in-frame clones only, minus some. The data hold roughly 2,300,000 clones, with about 90% observed a single time. The sample was naive CD4+ T cells from PBMCs. The receptors here all came from a young man in good health. Some clones in this sample may be carry-over from other donors' samples. Both conserved end residues are part of each CDR3. D genes are given only for firm matches. Clone size appears in some rows only: once, few, many, or a class for an expanded clone.

18	TRBJ2-7	TRBV5-5	.	TRBD2	TGTGCCAGCAGCTGGAGGGTAGCGGGAGGCCTCCCCCCTCTCGAGCAGTACTTC	CASSWRVAGGLPPLEQYF
13	TRBJ2-3	TRBV19	.	.	TGTGCCAGTAGTAGACCCGGGGCAGATACGCAGTATTTT	CASSRPGADTQYF
13	TRBJ1-1	TRBV9	.	.	TGTGCCAGCAGCGTAGGTTCGGGAACTGAAGCTTTCTTT	CASSVGSGTEAFF
13	TRBJ2-7	TRBV29-1	once	TRBD1	TGCAGCGGGACCGGGACAGGGGTCGGCGAGCAGTACTTC	CSGTGTGVGEQYF
15	TRBJ1-1	TRBV9	once	TRBD1	TGTGCCAGCAGCGTAGTCACAGGGGAGAACACTGAAGCTTTCTTT	CASSVVTGENTEAFF
14	TRBJ2-2	TRBV7-2	.	.	TGTGCCAGCAGCTTAGGCGGGCCTACCGGGGAGCTGTTTTTT	CASSLGGPTGELFF
12	TRBJ1-1	TRBV15	once	.	TGTGCCACCAGCAAAGAGAGGGGGTGGGTTTTCTTT	CATSKERGWVFF
14	TRBJ2-7	TRBV5-1	.	TRBD2	TGCGCCAGCAGCTTGGTTCTAGCGGGAGTGGAGCAGTACTTC	CASSLVLAGVEQYF
13	TRBJ2-1	TRBV10-3	.	.	TGTGCCTTGGGTCGGGGGACCGACAATGAGCAGTTCTTC	CALGRGTDNEQFF
14	TRBJ1-2	TRBV19	.	TRBD1	TGTGCCAGTAGAAGAGTGGGACAGAACTATGGCTACACCTTC	CASRRVGQNYGYTF
16	TRBJ2-1	TRBV25-1	.	.	TGTGCCAGCAGTGAATATTCTAGAGACTCCTACAATGAGCAGTTCTTC	CASSEYSRDSYNEQFF
12	TRBJ1-4	TRBV29-1	.	.	TGCAGCGCCGCGAGGGGGGATGAAAAACTGTTTTTT	CSAARGDEKLFF
17	TRBJ1-5	TRBV16	.	.	TGTGCCAGCAGCCAAGGGCAGGGGCAGTTGCGCAATCAGCCCCAGCATTTT	CASSQGQGQLRNQPQHF
16	TRBJ2-3	TRBV5-1	.	.	TGCGCCAGCAGCGCCGCGGACAGGCGGGGAGGAGATACGCAGTATTTT	CASSAADRRGGDTQYF
13	TRBJ1-2	TRBV7-6	.	TRBD1	TGTGCCAGCAGCACAGGGGACGATTATGGCTACACCTTC	CASSTGDDYGYTF
15	TRBJ2-3	TRBV5-1	.	TRBD1	TGCGCCAGCAGCCCGGGACAGATGCGCACAGATACGCAGTATTTT	CASSPGQMRTDTQYF
12	TRBJ1-5	TRBV5-8	.	.	TGTGCCAGCAACCCTAGAAATCAGCCCCAGCATTTT	CASNPRNQPQHF
14	TRBJ1-1	TRBV6-5	.	.	TGTGCCAGCAGCCCAATCCGGGGAAACACTGAAGCTTTCTTT	CASSPIRGNTEAFF
16	TRBJ2-7	TRBV14	.	TRBD2	TGTGCCAGCAGCCGCCCCCCGGGACTAGCTTCCTACGAGCAGTACTTC	CASSRPPGLASYEQYF
14	TRBJ2-7	TRBV27	.	.	TGTGCCAGCAGTTTATATCCGGGATACTACGAGCAGTACTTC	CASSLYPGYYEQYF
14	TRBJ2-5	TRBV5-1	once	.	TGCGCCAGCAGCTTGGGGGCACCTCAAGAGACCCAGTACTTC	CASSLGAPQETQYF
15	TRBJ2-1	TRBV7-9	.	TRBD2	TGTGCCAGCAGCTTAGGACTAGCGGGAGTGGATGAGCAGTTCTTC	CASSLGLAGVDEQFF
17	TRBJ2-1	TRBV2	.	.	TGTGCCAGCATCCGGAACAGGGAAAGAAGGTCCTACAATGAGCAGTTCTTC	CASIRNRERRSYNEQFF
13	TRBJ1-1	TRBV7-9	.	TRBD1	TGTGCCAGCAGCTTGACAGGGGGCACTGAAGCTTTCTTT	CASSLTGGTEAFF
16	TRBJ1-2	TRBV19	.	.	TGTGCCAGTAGTATTCGTGTCAGCTCGGTGGGGTATGGCTACACCTTC	CASSIRVSSVGYGYTF
16	TRBJ2-2	TRBV5-1	.	TRBD2	TGCGCCAGCAGCCCGGAAACTAGCGGTGACACCGGGGAGCTGTTTTTT	CASSPETSGDTGELFF
13	TRBJ2-1	TRBV28	.	.	TGTGCCAGCTGGAGGTCCTCATACAATGAGCAGTTCTTC	CASWRSSYNEQFF
13	TRBJ2-7	TRBV11-3	.	.	TGTGCCAGCAGCCTGAGAAGCGGGTACGAGCAGTACTTC	CASSLRSGYEQYF
15	TRBJ2-7	TRBV18	.	.	TGTGCCAGCTCGCGTTCTCGGGCGGAAGGGGCCGAGCAGTACTTC	CASSRSRAEGAEQYF
13	TRBJ1-1	TRBV28	once	.	TGTGCCAGCAGTTTAGACCTGAACACTGAAGCTTTCTTT	CASSLDLNTEAFF
14	TRBJ2-7	TRBV5-1	once	TRBD2	TGCGCCAGCAGCTTATGGCTAGCGGGCTACGAGCAGTACTTC	CASSLWLAGYEQYF